This T cell receptor (beta chain) appears in the sequencing data of a study of blood T cells in healthy people across ages. Germline CDR1 SGHRS, CDR2 YFSETQ. The V end lost 0 bases, the J end lost 0 bases, and 12 bases lay between the germline ends. CDR3 size: 16 residues. A second roughly 6 to 12 cycle PCR used barcoded and J-beta primers. TCRdb re-derived calls from the 5' RACE reads in MiXCR, one entry per CDR3 protein. The profile shows hundreds of thousands of distinct CDR3 sequences, roughly 26% of them singletons. The receptor was isolated from a woman of 80 years or more in good health. The rearrangement joins TRBV5-1 to TRBJ1-1; no clear D gene. The sequenced sample was blood. CDR3: CASSLDRHLMNTEAFF. In DNA form, the CDR3 reads TGCGCCAGCAGCTTGGACCGTCACCTTATGAACACTGAAGCTTTCTTT.